These 2 T cell receptor beta chains originate from one sample sequenced in a study of T cell changes during pregnancy in multiple sclerosis. Clones were read by immunoSEQ multiplex PCR, and TCRdb kept only the in-frame ones, dropping some. The sample yields fewer than 90,000 clones, around 90% seen once. The sample was peripheral blood, taken in the second trimester of pregnancy. Receptor source: a female donor with multiple sclerosis, enrolled in a pregnancy study.

This clone was observed once. This chain links TRBV21-1 with TRBJ1-2. TRBV21-1 is termed a pseudogene. The CDR3 is 14 amino acids. CDR3 coding DNA: TGTGCCAGCAGCAAAACCGGGTCCCCGCGGGGCTACACCTTC. Translation: CASSKTGSPRGYTF.

V is TRBV7-8 and J is TRBJ1-1; no firm D call. Germline V lookup: CDR1 SGHVS, CDR2 FQNEAQ. Trimming removed 5 bases from V and 5 bases from J, with 15 bases in between. CDR3 length equals 14 residues. The CDR3 nucleotides read TGTGCCAGCAGCCCAATCCCAGGTGGGACTGAAGCTTTCTTT. This translates into CASSPIPGGTEAFF.